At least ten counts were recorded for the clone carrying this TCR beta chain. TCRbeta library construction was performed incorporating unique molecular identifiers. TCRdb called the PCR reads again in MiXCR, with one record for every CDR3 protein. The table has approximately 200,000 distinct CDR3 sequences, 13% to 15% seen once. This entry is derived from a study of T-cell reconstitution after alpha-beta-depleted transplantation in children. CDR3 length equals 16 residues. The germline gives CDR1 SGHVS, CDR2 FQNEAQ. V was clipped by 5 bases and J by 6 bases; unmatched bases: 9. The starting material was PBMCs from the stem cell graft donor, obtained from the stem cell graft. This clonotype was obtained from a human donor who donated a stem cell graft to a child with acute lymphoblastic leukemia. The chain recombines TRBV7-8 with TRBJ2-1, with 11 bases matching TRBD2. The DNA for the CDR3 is TGTGCCAGCAGCACGGTCGGGACTAGCGGACCCAATGAGCAGTTCTTC. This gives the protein CASSTVGTSGPNEQFF.